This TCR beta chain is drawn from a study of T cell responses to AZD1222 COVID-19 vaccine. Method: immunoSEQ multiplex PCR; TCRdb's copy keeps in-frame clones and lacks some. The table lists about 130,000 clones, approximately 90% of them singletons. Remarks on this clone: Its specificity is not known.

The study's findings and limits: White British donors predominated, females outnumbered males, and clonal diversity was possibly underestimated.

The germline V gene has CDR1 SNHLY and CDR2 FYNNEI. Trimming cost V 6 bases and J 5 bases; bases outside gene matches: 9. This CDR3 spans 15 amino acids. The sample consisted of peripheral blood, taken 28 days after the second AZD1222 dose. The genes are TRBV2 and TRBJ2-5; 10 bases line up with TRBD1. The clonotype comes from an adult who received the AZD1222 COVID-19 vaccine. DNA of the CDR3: TGTGCCAGCAGGAGGGACAGGGGCGCCGTGGAGACCCAGTACTTC. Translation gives CASRRDRGAVETQYF.